This TCR beta chain was found in a study of Ad26.COV2.S vaccination and SARS-CoV-2 variants. Study-level information: This donor came from the COV1001 trial of Ad26.COV2.S.

Between the trimmed V and J ends, which lost 4 bases and 1 base, there was a span of 13 bases. This CDR3 has 15 amino acids. CDR1 is MNHEY and CDR2 is SVGEGT in the germline V gene. Profiled with immunoSEQ multiplex PCR; TCRdb holds only in-frame clones, not every one. Here the sample spans hundreds of thousands of clones, around 89% being singletons. This clone was seen once. Its specificity is not known. General observations from the study: Post-vaccination spike-specific CD8+ and CD4+ T cell responses reportedly had substantial breadth.

Treatment: 15 to 20 received Ad26.COV2.S at low or high dose, single or two shots; roughly five received placebo; per-sample allocation not given. Sampling was performed 63 days after the first vaccine or placebo injection. Aged 18-55 years, donor was enrolled in Boston in about 2020. The sample consisted of peripheral blood, taken in a trial of Ad26.COV2.S vaccine versus placebo. V and J are TRBV6-2 or TRBV6-3 and TRBJ1-1, with D maybe TRBD1 (6 bases). The clonotype originates from a person aged 18-60 years who received the Ad26.COV2.S COVID-19 vaccine or a placebo. CDR3 amino acids: CASSSRQEANTEAFF. CDR3 nucleotides: TGTGCCAGCAGTTCTCGACAGGAAGCGAACACTGAAGCTTTCTTT.